The 29 T cell receptor beta chains listed next were all sequenced from one sample in a study of T cells in Graves' hyperthyroidism and ophthalmopathy. TCR beta CDR3 regions were amplified from RNA. The HTBI set primed first-round TCR CDR3 RT-PCR. TCRdb ran MiXCR on the multiplex PCR reads and lists one entry per CDR3 protein. The sample records approximately 210,000 distinct CDR3 sequences, roughly 15% being singletons. Sequenced material: blood. All receptors come from a man aged 45-65 years with Graves' hyperthyroidism.

This clonotype was picked up many times. The chain carries TRBV5-1 and TRBJ2-1; D perhaps matches TRBD1 (6 bases). V lost 4 bases and J 4 bases, leaving 15 bases between the germline ends. The germline V gene has CDR1 SGHRS and CDR2 YFSETQ. This CDR3 is 15 amino acids long. CDR3 nucleotides: TGCGCCAGCAGCCCTGTTCCCGGACAGTACAATGAGCAGTTCTTC. This codes for CASSPVPGQYNEQFF.

The sample holds one count of this clonotype. This chain connects TRBV11-3 to TRBJ2-2; 12 nucleotides match TRBD2. Germline loops: CDR1 SGHNT, CDR2 YENEEA. This CDR3 contains 16 residues. The trim removed 5 bases at V and 7 bases at J, leaving 8 bases unmatched. The CDR3 DNA reads as TGTGCCAGCAGCCCGATCCTAGCGGGAGGGGTCGGGGAGCTGTTTTTT. Its protein product is CASSPILAGGVGELFF.

The chain carries TRBV7-2 and TRBJ2-3, with D uncertain. The CDR3 is 14 amino acids. Germline V gives CDR1 SGHTA, CDR2 FQGNSA. V lost 2 bases and J 2 bases, leaving 8 bases between the germline ends. CDR3 DNA sequence: TGTGCCAGCAGCTTACTAGGGATCACAGATACGCAGTATTTT. The encoded protein is CASSLLGITDTQYF.

In its sample, this clonotype was seen many times. This rearrangement joins TRBV28 to TRBJ2-5; possible D gene TRBD2, 5 bases. Germline CDR1 reads MDHEN; CDR2 reads SYDVKM. Trimming took 3 bases from V and 2 from J, leaving 13 bases between them. This CDR3 comprises 15 residues. The CDR3 DNA reads as TGTGCCAGCAGTTTCCGGGGATCCCTTCAAGAGACCCAGTACTTC. This codes for CASSFRGSLQETQYF. The variable domain in full, with the rest retrieved from reference TRBV28 and TRBJ2-5, is DVKVTQSSRYLVKRTGEKVFLECVQDMDHENMFWYRQDPGLGLRLIYFSYDVKMKEKGDIPEGYSVSREKKERFSLILESASTNQTSMYLCASSFRGSLQETQYFGPGTRLLVL.

Many counts were recorded for this clonotype. The rearrangement links TRBV11-2 to TRBJ2-1; D ambiguous. CDR1 is SGHAT and CDR2 is FQNNGV in the germline V gene. CDR3 size: 13 residues. V lost 1 base and J lost 10, with 11 bases in between. CDR3 sequence reads: CASSLVPSFEQFF. The CDR3 nucleotides read TGTGCCAGCAGCTTAGTACCGTCTTTCGAGCAGTTCTTC.

This clonotype appeared many times. The chain links TRBV11-3 to TRBJ2-5; no clear D. The germline gives CDR1 SGHNT, CDR2 YENEEA. V was cut by 3 bases and J by 3 bases, with 5 bases left in between. The CDR3 runs 12 residues. The CDR3 protein is CASSLYEETQYF. CDR3 in DNA: TGTGCCAGCAGCTTGTATGAAGAGACCCAGTACTTC.

The J gene is TRBJ2-4, the V gene TRBV9; D is tentatively TRBD1 or TRBD2 (5 bases each). Germline values: CDR1 SGDLS, CDR2 YYNGEE. The CDR3 has 16 residues. V lost 0 bases, J lost 3 bases, and 13 bases lay in between. This chain's CDR3 is CASSVDGGGGKNIQYF. Written as DNA, the CDR3 is TGTGCCAGCAGCGTAGATGGTGGGGGTGGCAAAAACATTCAGTACTTC.

In its sample, this clonotype was seen a few times. J is TRBJ1-1 and V is TRBV6-4; 7 nucleotides align to TRBD1. This CDR3 comprises 12 residues. Germline assignment: CDR1 MRHNA and CDR2 SNTAGT. V lost 6 bases and J lost 12; bases outside the gene matches: 10. The CDR3 reads CASRRLTRGTFF. The CDR3 nucleotides read TGTGCCAGCAGGAGACTCACCAGGGGGACTTTCTTT.

At least ten counts were recorded for this clonotype. The chain links TRBV28 to TRBJ2-6; 12 nucleotides agree with TRBD2. This CDR3 has 17 residues. Germline loops: CDR1 MDHEN, CDR2 SYDVKM. J gave up 0 bases and V 7 bases, and 4 bases lay outside the gene matches. The CDR3 region is CASKLAGGDSGANVLTF. The CDR3, as DNA: TGTGCCAGCAAACTAGCGGGGGGAGACTCTGGGGCCAACGTCCTGACTTTC.

This clonotype came up a few times. CDR3 coding DNA: TGCAGTGCTGGGACTAGCGCATCCTACGAGCAGTACTTC. Translated, it gives CSAGTSASYEQYF. The chain combines TRBV20-1 with TRBJ2-7; 10 nucleotides agree with TRBD2. V gave up 5 bases and J gave up 1 base; unmatched junction bases: 2. There are 13 residues in the CDR3. The germline gives CDR1 DFQATT, CDR2 SNEGSKA (reference sequence).

The V call is TRBV6-1, the J call TRBJ2-1; 8 bases are shared with TRBD2. The CDR3 loop spans 14 amino acids. Trimming took 6 bases from V and 4 from J; bases not matched to a gene: 5. Germline V gene sequence: CDR1 MNHNS, CDR2 SASEGT. CDR3 nucleotide sequence: TGTGCCAGCAGCTTGGGACTAGAATACAATGAGCAGTTCTTC. Translated: CASSLGLEYNEQFF.

This clonotype was seen many times. J is TRBJ2-7 and V is TRBV12-3 or TRBV12-4, with 10 bases lining up with TRBD2. The V and J ends lost 3 bases and 6 bases, in that order; junction bases with no gene match: 14. The CDR3 covers 17 residues. The CDR3, as DNA: TGTGCCAGCAGTTTCCTAGCGGGAGTAAGTATGGCTGGCGAGCAGTACTTC. Its protein product is CASSFLAGVSMAGEQYF.

This clonotype has a count of ten or more. The chain employs TRBV10-2 and TRBJ1-5; maybe TRBD1 (5 bases). The CDR3 is 16 amino acids. CDR1 WSHSY and CDR2 SAAADI come from the germline V gene. V lost 3 bases and J lost 4, with 16 bases in between. The CDR3 protein is CASSDLGLSQNQPQHF. The DNA for the CDR3 is TGCGCCAGCAGTGATCTGGGACTCAGTCAGAATCAGCCCCAGCATTTT.

This clonotype was seen at least ten times. The V and J genes are TRBV3-1 and TRBJ1-2; D may be TRBD1 (5 bases). V was shortened by 1 base and J by 3 bases, with 12 bases between the two germline ends. Germline assignment: CDR1 LGHDT and CDR2 YNNKEL (reference sequence). The CDR3 loop spans 15 amino acids. CDR3 bases: TGTGCCAGCAGCCAAGGTCGGGGGACCCACTATGGCTACACCTTC. It codes for CASSQGRGTHYGYTF.

The chain recombines TRBV5-1 with TRBJ2-6; the D gene is possibly TRBD2 (6 bases). V lost 2 bases, J lost 0 bases, and 9 bases lay in between. Germline CDR1 is SGHRS and CDR2 is YFSETQ. This CDR3 has 16 amino acids. This CDR3 is CASSFGGNSGANVLTF. The CDR3 DNA is TGCGCCAGCAGCTTTGGCGGGAACTCTGGGGCCAACGTCCTGACTTTC. Complete variable domain (other parts from reference TRBV5-1 and TRBJ2-6): KAGVTQTPRYLIKTRGQQVTLSCSPISGHRSVSWYQQTPGQGLQFLFEYFSETQRNKGNFPGRFSGRQFSNSRSEMNVSTLELGDSALYLCASSFGGNSGANVLTFGAGSRLTVL.

In this sample, this clonotype turned up many times. This rearrangement joins TRBV7-6 to TRBJ2-1, with 8 bases identical to TRBD1. Unmatched junction bases numbered 10, after V lost 1 base and J lost 8 bases. The CDR3 has 16 residues. The germline V gene encodes CDR1 SGHVS and CDR2 FNYEAQ. The CDR3 here is CASSLELGQVFHEQFF. The CDR3, as DNA: TGTGCCAGCAGCTTAGAATTGGGACAGGTTTTTCATGAGCAGTTCTTC. Together with reference TRBV7-6 and TRBJ2-1, the CDR3 gives the full variable domain: GAGVSQSPRYKVTKRGQDVALRCDPISGHVSLYWYRQALGQGPEFLTYFNYEAQQDKSGLPNDRFSAERPEGSISTLTIQRTEQRDSAMYRCASSLELGQVFHEQFFGPGTRLTVL.

The chain uses TRBV13 and TRBJ2-7; 12 nucleotides agree with TRBD1. This CDR3 spans 16 amino acids. V dropped 5 bases and J dropped 4; count of bases not matched to a gene: 9. Germline V gene lookup returns CDR1 PRHDT and CDR2 FYEKMQ (reference sequence). CDR3 amino acids: CASSVYRDRGHYEQYF. CDR3 nucleotide sequence: TGTGCCAGCAGCGTGTACCGGGACAGGGGGCATTACGAGCAGTACTTC.

As concerns this clonotype: Germline is not matched at one junction end, which may reflect a read error. CDR3 in amino acids: CASRGYSSEQFF. The CDR3 coding sequence is TGCGCCAGTAGAGGCTACAGTAGCGAGCAGTTCTTC. This chain links TRBV19 with TRBJ2-1; no definite D call. The length of the CDR3 is 12 residues. From germline, CDR1 is LNHDA and CDR2 SQIVND (reference sequence). The complete variable domain, with remaining parts taken from reference TRBV19 and TRBJ2-1, reads DGGITQSPKYLFRKEGQNVTLSCEQNLNHDAMYWYRQDPGQGLRLIYYSQIVNDFQKGDIAEGYSVSREKKESFPLTVTSAQKNPTAFYLCASRGYSSEQFFGPGTRLTVL.

This clonotype occurred many times. This rearrangement joins TRBV7-2 to TRBJ1-2; D is unresolved. Germline lookup yields CDR1 SGHTA and CDR2 FQGNSA. The CDR3 contains 14 residues. V lost 1 base, J lost 8 bases, and 14 bases lay in between. The CDR3 reads CASSLGAGVEGYTF. The CDR3 region has the DNA TGTGCCAGCAGCTTAGGGGCGGGAGTAGAGGGCTACACCTTC. The full variable domain, rest sourced from reference TRBV7-2 and TRBJ1-2, is GAGVSQSPSNKVTEKGKDVELRCDPISGHTALYWYRQSLGQGLEFLIYFQGNSAPDKSGLPSDRFSAERTGGSVSTLTIQRTQQEDSAVYLCASSLGAGVEGYTFGSGTRLTVV.

This clonotype was seen at least ten times. The chain links TRBV24-1 to TRBJ2-3; TRBD1 aligns across 7 bases. This CDR3 contains 18 residues. V was pared by 4 bases and J by 0 bases, with 12 bases of the junction left unmatched. Germline lookup yields CDR1 KGHDR and CDR2 SFDVKD. The chain's CDR3 is CATSDPNRDRFSTDTQYF. The DNA for the CDR3 is TGTGCCACCAGTGACCCAAACCGGGACAGATTTAGCACAGATACGCAGTATTTT.

V and J are TRBV9 and TRBJ1-2; TRBD1 might be the D (6 bases). V shed 4 bases and J shed 4 bases, with 14 bases lying between them. Germline V gene data show CDR1 as SGDLS and CDR2 as YYNGEE. CDR3 length: 14 amino acids. This CDR3 is CASSLQGSGYGYTF. For the CDR3, the DNA is TGTGCCAGCAGCCTACAGGGTAGTGGCTATGGCTACACCTTC.

Of note for this clonotype: A much larger clone lies one base from this, so it may be a read error. The rearrangement links TRBV6-1 to TRBJ2-3; D is perhaps TRBD2 (6 bases). Trimming removed 4 bases at V and 2 bases at J, with 13 bases between. CDR3 size: 15 residues. Germline V lookup: CDR1 MNHNS, CDR2 SASEGT. The CDR3 coding sequence is TGTGCCAGCAGTGTCGGGGGACCCAACACAGATACGCAGTATTTT. It encodes CASSVGGPNTDTQYF.

The V gene is TRBV4-2, the J gene TRBJ2-7, with a tentative D call TRBD2 (6 bases). The germline V gene encodes CDR1 LGHNA and CDR2 YNFKEQ. Trimming removed 1 base at V and 4 bases at J, with 11 bases between. CDR3 length: 14 amino acids. In DNA form, the CDR3 reads TGTGCCAGCAGCCAAGCGGGAGCCCCTTACGAGCAGTACTTC. Translated, it gives CASSQAGAPYEQYF.

This clonotype was recorded a few times. The chain uses TRBV10-3 and TRBJ1-2, with 7 bases that match TRBD1. V lost 10 bases and J lost 8; bases outside the gene matches: 16. The CDR3 consists of 14 residues. CDR1 and CDR2 from the germline V gene are ENHRY and SYGVKD. The CDR3 DNA is TGTGCCACCTTAGGGACAGCGAAAGGGGAAGGCTACACCTTC. This encodes CATLGTAKGEGYTF.

J is TRBJ2-2 and V is TRBV6-1; weak D call: TRBD2 (5 bases). CDR1 MNHNS and CDR2 SASEGT come from the germline V gene. This CDR3 region has 13 residues. V dropped 6 bases and J dropped 4 bases, with 9 bases sitting between them. The CDR3 DNA sequence: TGTGCCAGCAGGCTCGGGGTCACCGGGGAGCTGTTTTTT. Its protein is CASRLGVTGELFF.

This clonotype was observed at least ten times. The V gene is TRBV20-1, the J gene TRBJ2-5, with TRBD2 matching 8 bases. The trim removed 0 bases at V and 5 bases at J, leaving 8 bases unmatched. Germline V CDR1 and CDR2: DFQATT, SNEGSKA (reference sequence). The length of the CDR3 is 15 residues. The CDR3 region has the DNA TGCAGTGCTAGAGATGCGGCGGGAGGAGACGAGACCCAGTACTTC. It specifies CSARDAAGGDETQYF.

The rearrangement links TRBV5-1 to TRBJ1-1; the D gene is possibly TRBD1 (5 bases). This CDR3 has 15 amino acids. Looked up from germline, CDR1 is SGHRS and CDR2 is YFSETQ. The germline V and J ends were trimmed by 0 bases and 1 base, with 10 bases remaining between them. The CDR3 reads CASSLVTGPNTEAFF. As DNA, the CDR3 is TGCGCCAGCAGCTTGGTAACAGGACCGAACACTGAAGCTTTCTTT.

This clonotype was seen at least ten times. V gene TRBV5-1 combines with J gene TRBJ2-3; 8 bases fit TRBD1. The CDR3 has 15 residues. The germline V gene encodes CDR1 SGHRS and CDR2 YFSETQ. J was trimmed by 3 bases and V by 4 bases; bases with no gene match: 7. The chain's CDR3 is CASSTTGGVTDTQYF. CDR3 bases: TGCGCCAGCAGCACTACAGGGGGTGTAACAGATACGCAGTATTTT.

This clonotype occurred many times. This chain links TRBV6-1 with TRBJ2-1; 10 nucleotides match TRBD2. This CDR3 contains 17 residues. After removal of 5 bases from V and 6 bases from J, the junction contained 13 bases not matched to a gene. CDR1 MNHNS and CDR2 SASEGT come from the germline V gene. CDR3 nucleotides: TGTGCCAGCAGTTCCTTGAGTGGTGGACTAGCGGTCAATGAGCAGTTCTTC. It is translated as CASSSLSGGLAVNEQFF.